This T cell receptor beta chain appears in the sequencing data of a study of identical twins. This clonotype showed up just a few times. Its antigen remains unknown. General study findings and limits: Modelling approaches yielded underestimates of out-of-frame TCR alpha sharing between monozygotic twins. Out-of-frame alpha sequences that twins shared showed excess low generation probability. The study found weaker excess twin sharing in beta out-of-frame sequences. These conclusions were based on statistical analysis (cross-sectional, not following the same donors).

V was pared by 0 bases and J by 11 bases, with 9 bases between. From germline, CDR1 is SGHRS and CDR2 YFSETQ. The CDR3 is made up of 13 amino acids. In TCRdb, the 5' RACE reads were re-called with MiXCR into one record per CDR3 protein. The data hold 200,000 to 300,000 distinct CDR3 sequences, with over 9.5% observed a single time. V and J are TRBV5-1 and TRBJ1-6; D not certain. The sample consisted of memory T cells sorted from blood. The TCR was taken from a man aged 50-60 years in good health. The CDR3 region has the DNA TGCGCCAGCAGCTTGGGGGCCGACGCACCCCTCCACTTT. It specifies CASSLGADAPLHF.